Listed below are T cell receptor beta chains from one sample, sequenced in a study of blood T cells in healthy people across ages. Via MiXCR, TCRdb re-called the 5' RACE reads, giving one row per CDR3 protein. This sample has hundreds of thousands of distinct CDR3 sequences, with roughly three fifths found just once. The sequenced material came from blood. The source of these receptors is a man aged 35 to 55 in good health. The CDR3 runs from the conserved cysteine through the conserved F or W. A D gene is named only where the DNA matches it firmly. Clone size is not always given. Where it is, it says once, few, many or a class for expanded clones.

clone size: NA; D gene: NA; V gene: TRBV28; J gene: TRBJ2-5; CDR3 DNA: TGTGCCAGCACCCGGGGTGGGTCGGAGACCCAGTACTTC; CDR3 protein: CASTRGGSETQYF
clone size: NA; D gene: TRBD1; V gene: TRBV4-2; J gene: TRBJ2-1; CDR3 DNA: TGTGCCAGCAGCCAACGGACAGGGGGCAATGAGCAGTTCTTC; CDR3 protein: CASSQRTGGNEQFF
clone size: NA; D gene: NA; V gene: TRBV14; J gene: TRBJ2-1; CDR3 DNA: TGTGCCAGCAGCCAAGGGGCTAATGTGAGGCTAAGGCGGCAGTTCTTC; CDR3 protein: CASSQGANVRLRRQFF
clone size: NA; D gene: TRBD1; V gene: TRBV28; J gene: TRBJ2-5; CDR3 DNA: TGTGCCAGCAGTTTAGGGCAGGGGGCGCGGGCGCAGTACTTC; CDR3 protein: CASSLGQGARAQYF
clone size: NA; D gene: NA; V gene: TRBV6-2/TRBV6-3; J gene: TRBJ1-5; CDR3 DNA: TGTGCCAGCAGTACAGGGTTGGACGTTCAGCCCCAGCATTTT; CDR3 protein: CASSTGLDVQPQHF
clone size: few; D gene: TRBD2; V gene: TRBV15; J gene: TRBJ2-5; CDR3 DNA: TGTGCCACCAGCAGCGACACTTCGGGGACTAACCAAGAGACCCAGTACTTC; CDR3 protein: CATSSDTSGTNQETQYF
clone size: few; D gene: NA; V gene: TRBV7-2; J gene: TRBJ1-1; CDR3 DNA: TGTGCCAGCAGCTTAGTTGGGTCCGGCGTTTCTGAAGCTTTCTTT; CDR3 protein: CASSLVGSGVSEAFF
clone size: NA; D gene: NA; V gene: TRBV4-2; J gene: TRBJ2-7; CDR3 DNA: TGTGCCAGCAGCCAAGCTGGACCCATACTGGAGCAGTACTTC; CDR3 protein: CASSQAGPILEQYF
clone size: NA; D gene: TRBD2; V gene: TRBV20-1; J gene: TRBJ2-5; CDR3 DNA: TGCAGTGCCGCAACTAGCGGGGCTTCGGAGACCCAGTACTTC; CDR3 protein: CSAATSGASETQYF
clone size: NA; D gene: TRBD1; V gene: TRBV5-1; J gene: TRBJ1-4; CDR3 DNA: TGCGCCAGCAGCCTTCAATGGGACAGGAATGAAAAACTGTTTTTT; CDR3 protein: CASSLQWDRNEKLFF
clone size: NA; D gene: NA; V gene: TRBV28; J gene: TRBJ1-1; CDR3 DNA: TGTGCCAGCAGTCCTCCCTCGGGGGCCGAGACTCCGAACACTGAAGCTTTCTTT; CDR3 protein: CASSPPSGAETPNTEAFF
clone size: NA; D gene: NA; V gene: TRBV5-1; J gene: TRBJ2-5; CDR3 DNA: TGCGCCAGCAGCTTTTCCTTGCGGGAAGAGACCCAGTACTTC; CDR3 protein: CASSFSLREETQYF
clone size: few; D gene: TRBD1; V gene: TRBV4-2; J gene: TRBJ2-5; CDR3 DNA: TGTGCCAGCAGCCAAGCCACAGGGGGCCTTGAGACCCAGTACTTC; CDR3 protein: CASSQATGGLETQYF
clone size: NA; D gene: NA; V gene: TRBV7-2; J gene: TRBJ2-5; CDR3 DNA: TGTGCCAGCAGCTTCTACAGTCGTGTGGAGACCCAGTACTTC; CDR3 protein: CASSFYSRVETQYF
clone size: NA; D gene: NA; V gene: TRBV12-3/TRBV12-4; J gene: TRBJ1-1; CDR3 DNA: TGTGCCAGCACCGCGAGACCTGAAGCTTTCTTT; CDR3 protein: CASTARPEAFF
clone size: NA; D gene: TRBD2; V gene: TRBV28; J gene: TRBJ2-5; CDR3 DNA: TGTGCCAGCTCTAGCGGGGGGGCCGTGGAGACCCAGTACTTC; CDR3 protein: CASSSGGAVETQYF
clone size: NA; D gene: NA; V gene: TRBV6-5; J gene: TRBJ2-7; CDR3 DNA: TGTGCCAGCAGTTACGCGGGTAGGCAGAACGAGCAGTACTTC; CDR3 protein: CASSYAGRQNEQYF
clone size: NA; D gene: NA; V gene: TRBV18; J gene: TRBJ2-1; CDR3 DNA: TGTGCCAGCTCACCACGGGTACAGGGAACAATTTACAATGAGCAGTTCTTC; CDR3 protein: CASSPRVQGTIYNEQFF
clone size: NA; D gene: NA; V gene: TRBV9; J gene: TRBJ2-1; CDR3 DNA: TGTGCCAGCAGCGTTGGGCAGGGTGCTGAGCAGTTCTTC; CDR3 protein: CASSVGQGAEQFF
clone size: few; D gene: NA; V gene: TRBV12-3/TRBV12-4; J gene: TRBJ2-5; CDR3 DNA: TGTGCCAGCAGTTTCTCGTCGGAGACCCAGTACTTC; CDR3 protein: CASSFSSETQYF
clone size: NA; D gene: NA; V gene: TRBV27; J gene: TRBJ1-2; CDR3 DNA: TGTGCCAGCAGCCCCCAGGAAAACTATGGCTACACCTTC; CDR3 protein: CASSPQENYGYTF
clone size: NA; D gene: TRBD2; V gene: TRBV5-1; J gene: TRBJ2-3; CDR3 DNA: TGCGCCAGCAGCTCCGGAGGACTAGCTGCTGGCACAGATACGCAGTATTTT; CDR3 protein: CASSSGGLAAGTDTQYF
clone size: NA; D gene: NA; V gene: TRBV6-5; J gene: TRBJ2-5; CDR3 DNA: TGTGCCAGCAGTTACTCCCCCACCAGGGAGACCCAGTACTTC; CDR3 protein: CASSYSPTRETQYF
clone size: NA; D gene: NA; V gene: TRBV18; J gene: TRBJ2-3; CDR3 DNA: TGTGCCAGCTCACCACAGGCCTCAGATACGCAGTATTTT; CDR3 protein: CASSPQASDTQYF
clone size: few; D gene: NA; V gene: TRBV7-3; J gene: TRBJ2-1; CDR3 DNA: TGTGCCAGCAGCTTACAAGCTAGGGAGCAGTTCTTC; CDR3 protein: CASSLQAREQFF
clone size: NA; D gene: TRBD2; V gene: TRBV27; J gene: TRBJ2-2; CDR3 DNA: TGTGCCAGCAGTTTAGTTAGCGGGAGCTCTGGGGAGCTGTTTTTT; CDR3 protein: CASSLVSGSSGELFF
clone size: NA; D gene: NA; V gene: TRBV7-9; J gene: TRBJ2-5; CDR3 DNA: TGTGCCAGCAGCCCACCGGGGCGAAAAGAGACCCAGTACTTC; CDR3 protein: CASSPPGRKETQYF
clone size: NA; D gene: NA; V gene: TRBV12-3/TRBV12-4; J gene: TRBJ2-7; CDR3 DNA: TGTGCCAGCAGTCGTACTCGGGCCTACGAGCAGTACTTC; CDR3 protein: CASSRTRAYEQYF
clone size: few; D gene: TRBD2; V gene: TRBV7-2; J gene: TRBJ2-5; CDR3 DNA: TGTGCCAGCAGCCAAGGGACTAGCGGGCACCAGTACTTC; CDR3 protein: CASSQGTSGHQYF
clone size: few; D gene: NA; V gene: TRBV5-1; J gene: TRBJ2-7; CDR3 DNA: TGCGCCAGCAGACTAGGGAGTGGGTACGAGCAGTACTTC; CDR3 protein: CASRLGSGYEQYF
clone size: NA; D gene: NA; V gene: TRBV12-3/TRBV12-4; J gene: TRBJ2-7; CDR3 DNA: TGTGCCAGCGGAATGGGGGGGGGGCGCAGCTCCTACGAGCAGTACTTC; CDR3 protein: CASGMGGGRSSYEQYF
clone size: few; D gene: NA; V gene: TRBV7-2; J gene: TRBJ2-7; CDR3 DNA: TGTGCCAGCAGCCTAAATCTAGGTTACGAGCAGTACTTC; CDR3 protein: CASSLNLGYEQYF
clone size: NA; D gene: NA; V gene: TRBV27; J gene: TRBJ1-1; CDR3 DNA: TGTACCAACAGTTTAGGACAAATTGGCACTGAAGCTTTCTTT; CDR3 protein: CTNSLGQIGTEAFF
clone size: NA; D gene: TRBD2; V gene: TRBV9; J gene: TRBJ2-3; CDR3 DNA: TGTGCCAGCAGCGTATATCCCGGTGGATTAGCGGGAGGAGATACGCAGTATTTT; CDR3 protein: CASSVYPGGLAGGDTQYF
clone size: NA; D gene: NA; V gene: TRBV4-3; J gene: TRBJ2-5; CDR3 DNA: TGCGCCAGCAGCGAACGGACTAATGGGGGGACCCAGTACTTC; CDR3 protein: CASSERTNGGTQYF
clone size: NA; D gene: NA; V gene: TRBV5-1; J gene: TRBJ2-7; CDR3 DNA: TGCGCCAGCAGCTTGGGACAGGGCGCCGGGGGGGTGTTCTACGAGCAGTACTTT; CDR3 protein: CASSLGQGAGGVFYEQYF
clone size: NA; D gene: NA; V gene: TRBV20-1; J gene: TRBJ2-5; CDR3 DNA: TGCAGTGCTAGAGTGCAGCAAGAGACCCAGTACTTC; CDR3 protein: CSARVQQETQYF